These 20 T cell receptor beta chains originate from one sample sequenced in a study of T cells in localized non-small cell lung cancer. The method was immunoSEQ multiplex PCR; TCRdb's version includes in-frame clones alone and lacks a portion of them. This sample has 45,000 to 60,000 clones, with 80% to 90% found just once. This material consisted of peripheral blood, taken before any cancer treatment. The receptors derive from a woman aged 40 to 75 with stage I lung adenocarcinoma.

The chain employs TRBV10-1 and TRBJ2-5; a possible D gene is TRBD2 (5 bases). Germline V gene lookup returns CDR1 WNHNN and CDR2 SYGVQD (reference sequence). With 11 bases removed from V and 4 bases from J, the gap between germline ends came to 20 bases. The CDR3 is made up of 14 amino acids. CDR3 in amino acids: CASSRQARGETQYF. CDR3 nucleotide sequence: TGCGCCTCTAGCCGGCAAGCCCGTGGAGAGACCCAGTACTTC.

The V and J genes are TRBV7-2 and TRBJ1-5; D gene uncertain. Trimming cost V 5 bases and J 3 bases, with 14 bases left between them. The length of the CDR3 is 15 residues. CDR1 is SGHTA and CDR2 is FQGNSA in the germline V gene. The CDR3 protein is CASSVGSGHNQPQHF. CDR3 nucleotide sequence: TGTGCCAGCAGCGTGGGGTCGGGCCACAATCAGCCCCAGCATTTT. Combining the CDR3 with reference TRBV7-2 and TRBJ1-5 gives the whole variable domain GAGVSQSPSNKVTEKGKDVELRCDPISGHTALYWYRQSLGQGLEFLIYFQGNSAPDKSGLPSDRFSAERTGGSVSTLTIQRTQQEDSAVYLCASSVGSGHNQPQHFGDGTRLSIL.

CDR3 DNA sequence: TGTGCCAGCAGCGTAGCCGGGGGCCTCTCCTACGAGCAGTACTTC. This translates into CASSVAGGLSYEQYF. This chain connects TRBV9 to TRBJ2-7; D is perhaps TRBD1 or TRBD2 (6 bases each). V was pared by 0 bases and J by 0 bases, with 10 bases between. The CDR3 contains 15 residues. The germline V gene has CDR1 SGDLS and CDR2 YYNGEE.

The genes are TRBV7-2 and TRBJ1-3, with no clear D. The germline CDR1 and CDR2 sequences are SGHTA and FQGNSA. Trimming removed 3 bases from V and 0 bases from J, with 3 bases in between. The CDR3 is 13 amino acids. The CDR3 DNA follows: TGTGCCAGCAGCTTTGGCTCTGGAAACACCATATATTTT. It yields the protein CASSFGSGNTIYF.

The rearrangement uses TRBV6-5 and TRBJ2-7, with D possibly TRBD2 on 6 matching bases. Trimming took off 2 bases at V and 0 bases at J, with 8 bases between the two ends. Germline V lookup: CDR1 MNHEY, CDR2 SVGAGI. The CDR3 has 14 residues. This CDR3 is CASSYRDFSYEQYF. The CDR3 nucleotides read TGTGCCAGCAGTTACCGGGACTTCTCCTACGAGCAGTACTTC.

The CDR3 region is CASSRGPATNTEAFF. CDR3 DNA: TGTGCCAGCAGCCGAGGACCAGCGACGAACACTGAAGCTTTCTTT. The chain is built from TRBV5-6 and TRBJ1-1; D is undetermined. V gave up 4 bases and J gave up 1 base, with 14 bases separating them. The CDR3 spans 15 residues. Per germline, CDR1 SGHDT and CDR2 YYEEEE.

V usage is TRBV29-1 and J usage is TRBJ1-1; 7 nucleotides align to TRBD1. Trimming removed 5 bases from V and 6 bases from J; junction bases left unmatched: 15. This CDR3 is built from 15 residues. Per the germline V gene, CDR1 is SQVTM and CDR2 is ANQGSEA. For the CDR3, the DNA is TGCAGCGTTTCATATTTTGACAGGGTTGGCGCTGAAGCTTTCTTT. Translated, it gives CSVSYFDRVGAEAFF.

This rearrangement joins TRBV6-4 to TRBJ1-1; tentatively, D is TRBD1 (5 bases). The CDR3 has 14 amino acids. The germline V and J ends were trimmed by 3 bases and 2 bases, with 10 bases remaining between them. The germline V gene encodes CDR1 MRHNA and CDR2 SNTAGT. The CDR3 protein is CASSESDSNTEAFF. The CDR3 DNA sequence: TGTGCCAGCAGTGAATCTGACAGTAACACTGAAGCTTTCTTT.

V gene TRBV19 combines with J gene TRBJ2-2; D is ambiguous. Germline CDR1 is LNHDA and CDR2 is SQIVND (reference sequence). With 7 bases removed from V and 0 bases from J, the gap between germline ends came to 9 bases. The length of the CDR3 is 14 residues. CDR3 sequence: CASNWFTNTGELFF. In DNA, the CDR3 is TGTGCCAGTAATTGGTTTACGAACACCGGGGAGCTGTTTTTT.

This chain joins TRBV6-5 and TRBJ1-2; 7 nucleotides align to TRBD1. The CDR3 is 15 amino acids. Germline V gives CDR1 MNHEY, CDR2 SVGAGI. Trimming at V came to 6 bases and at J to 1 base, leaving 8 bases not matched to a gene. CDR3 residues: CASSPQGGFNYGYTF. CDR3 in DNA: TGTGCCAGCAGCCCCCAGGGGGGGTTTAACTATGGCTACACCTTC.

This chain joins TRBV29-1 and TRBJ2-4; weak D call: TRBD1 (5 bases). This CDR3 contains 12 residues. Looked up from germline, CDR1 is SQVTM and CDR2 is ANQGSEA. With 1 base removed from V and 6 bases from J, the gap between germline ends came to 7 bases. CDR3 bases: TGCAGCGTTGAAGGGCAGGGAAACATTCAGTACTTC. Its translation is CSVEGQGNIQYF.

The V gene is TRBV28, the J gene TRBJ1-6; D possibly corresponds to TRBD1 (5 bases). V lost 7 bases and J 8 bases, leaving 21 bases between the germline ends. The germline gives CDR1 MDHEN, CDR2 SYDVKM. This CDR3 contains 16 residues. CDR3 region: CASKRHPGTKDSPLHF. The CDR3 DNA reads TGTGCCAGCAAACGGCACCCCGGGACGAAAGATTCACCCCTCCACTTT.

The chain links TRBV9 to TRBJ2-2; D is undetermined. This CDR3 is 14 amino acids long. V dropped 0 bases and J dropped 6 bases, with 9 bases sitting between them. Per germline, CDR1 SGDLS and CDR2 YYNGEE. The CDR3 DNA sequence: TGTGCCAGCAGCGTAGCTACTGAAGCCGGGGAGCTGTTTTTT. Encoded protein: CASSVATEAGELFF.

The gene calls are TRBV7-9 and TRBJ2-7, with D possibly called TRBD1 or TRBD2 (5 bases each). The V gene's germline CDR1 is SEHNR and CDR2 FQNEAQ (reference sequence). The CDR3 runs to 14 residues. The V gene lost 4 bases and the J gene lost 0 bases, with 10 bases spanning the gap. The CDR3: CASSWGPSSYEQYF. In DNA form, the CDR3 reads TGTGCCAGCAGCTGGGGACCGAGCTCCTACGAGCAGTACTTC.

This clone was recorded only once. The V call is TRBV18, the J call TRBJ1-1, with a possible D match to TRBD1 (5 bases). Per the germline V gene, CDR1 is KGHSH and CDR2 is LQKENI. V was cut by 1 base and J by 7 bases, with 7 bases left in between. The CDR3 is made up of 12 amino acids. The CDR3 protein is CASSPRQGEAFF. CDR3 DNA: TGTGCCAGCTCACCACGGCAGGGTGAAGCTTTCTTT.

The CDR3 protein is CASSLVGTGGNQPQHF. CDR3 DNA: TGTGCCAGCAGCTTAGTAGGGACAGGGGGAAATCAGCCCCAGCATTTT. This chain links TRBV7-2 with TRBJ1-5; 11 bases line up with TRBD1. Germline V gene lookup returns CDR1 SGHTA and CDR2 FQGNSA. J was trimmed by 4 bases and V by 1 base; bases with no gene match: 3. This CDR3 spans 16 amino acids.

This rearrangement joins TRBV6-5 to TRBJ2-5; a possible D gene is TRBD2 (6 bases). CDR3 length equals 13 residues. Looked up from germline, CDR1 is MNHEY and CDR2 is SVGAGI. Trimming removed 5 bases at V and 7 bases at J, with 14 bases between. CDR3 protein: CASSTNLGGTQYF. In DNA form, the CDR3 reads TGTGCCAGCAGTACCAATCTCGGGGGGACCCAGTACTTC.

The CDR3 sequence: CASSLLDRLAGETQYF. CDR3 DNA sequence: TGTGCCAGCAGTTTATTAGATCGGCTAGCGGGGGAGACCCAGTACTTC. The gene calls are TRBV28 and TRBJ2-5, with 9 bases lining up with TRBD2. This CDR3 has 16 residues. Trimming at V came to 1 base and at J to 5 bases, leaving 8 bases not matched to a gene. Germline V lookup: CDR1 MDHEN, CDR2 SYDVKM.

This clone was counted only a few times. V gene TRBV6-1 combines with J gene TRBJ2-2; D might be TRBD1 or TRBD2, each matching 6 bases. The germline V and J ends were trimmed by 1 base and 6 bases, with 12 bases remaining between them. This CDR3 is 15 amino acids long. The germline gives CDR1 MNHNS, CDR2 SASEGT. The CDR3: CASSEEGGSAGELFF. CDR3 bases: TGTGCCAGCAGTGAAGAGGGGGGTAGTGCCGGGGAGCTGTTTTTT.

This chain joins TRBV9 and TRBJ1-3, with D unclear. This CDR3 region has 15 residues. CDR1 and CDR2 from the germline V gene are SGDLS and YYNGEE. Trimming stripped 0 bases from V and 0 bases from J, with 7 bases between. CDR3: CASSVGVSSGNTIYF. CDR3 DNA sequence: TGTGCCAGCAGCGTAGGGGTCAGCTCTGGAAACACCATATATTTT.